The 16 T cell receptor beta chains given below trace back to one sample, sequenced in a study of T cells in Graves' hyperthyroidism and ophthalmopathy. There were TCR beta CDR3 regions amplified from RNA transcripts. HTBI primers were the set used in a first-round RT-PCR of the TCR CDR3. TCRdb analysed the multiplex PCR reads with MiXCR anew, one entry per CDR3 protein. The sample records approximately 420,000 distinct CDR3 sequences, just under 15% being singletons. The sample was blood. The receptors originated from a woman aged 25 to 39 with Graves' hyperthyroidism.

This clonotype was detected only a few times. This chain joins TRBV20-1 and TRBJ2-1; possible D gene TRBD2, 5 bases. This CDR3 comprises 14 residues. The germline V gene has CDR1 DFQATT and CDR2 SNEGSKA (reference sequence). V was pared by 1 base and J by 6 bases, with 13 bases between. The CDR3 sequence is CSARAGGWVNEQFF. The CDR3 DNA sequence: TGCAGTGCTAGAGCGGGCGGGTGGGTCAATGAGCAGTTCTTC.

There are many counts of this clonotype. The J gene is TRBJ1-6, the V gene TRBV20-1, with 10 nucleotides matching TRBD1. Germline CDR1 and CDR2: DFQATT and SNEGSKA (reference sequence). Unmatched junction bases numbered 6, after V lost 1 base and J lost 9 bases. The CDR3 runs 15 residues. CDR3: CSARVGTGDVSPLHF. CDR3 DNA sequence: TGCAGTGCTAGAGTGGGGACAGGGGACGTTTCACCCCTCCACTTT.

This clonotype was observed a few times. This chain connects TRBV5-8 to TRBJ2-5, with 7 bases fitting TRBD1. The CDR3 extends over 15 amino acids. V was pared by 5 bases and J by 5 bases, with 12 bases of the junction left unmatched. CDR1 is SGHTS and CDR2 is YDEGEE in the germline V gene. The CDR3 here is CASRPLEGARETQYF. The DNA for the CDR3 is TGTGCCAGCAGACCTCTAGAGGGGGCCCGGGAGACCCAGTACTTC. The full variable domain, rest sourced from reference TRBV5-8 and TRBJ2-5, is EAGVTQSPTHLIKTRGQQATLRCSPISGHTSVYWYQQALGLGLQFLLWYDEGEERNRGNFPPRFSGRQFPNYSSELNVNALELEDSALYLCASRPLEGARETQYFGPGTRLLVL.

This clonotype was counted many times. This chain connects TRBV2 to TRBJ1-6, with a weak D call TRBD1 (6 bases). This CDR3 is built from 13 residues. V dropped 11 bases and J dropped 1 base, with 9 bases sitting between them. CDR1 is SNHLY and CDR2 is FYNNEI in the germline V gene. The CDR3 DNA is TGTGCCGGGCAGGGGTCCTATAATTCACCCCTCCACTTT. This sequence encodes CAGQGSYNSPLHF.

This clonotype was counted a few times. The CDR3 coding sequence is TGTGCCAGCAGCCCCGTTCCTGGTTCACCCTCCGGGGCCAACGTCCTGACTTTC. Protein product: CASSPVPGSPSGANVLTF. The chain couples TRBV5-5 to TRBJ2-6, with D uncertain. Germline loops: CDR1 SGHKS, CDR2 YYEKEE (reference sequence). The CDR3 has 18 amino acids. Trimming left V 4 bases short and J 4 bases short, with 21 bases between.

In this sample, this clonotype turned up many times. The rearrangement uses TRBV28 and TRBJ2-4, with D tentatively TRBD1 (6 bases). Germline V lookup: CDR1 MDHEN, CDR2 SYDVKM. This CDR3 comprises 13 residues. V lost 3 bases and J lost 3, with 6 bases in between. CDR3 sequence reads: CASSLDSKNIQYF. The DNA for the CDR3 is TGTGCCAGCAGTTTGGACAGCAAAAACATTCAGTACTTC.

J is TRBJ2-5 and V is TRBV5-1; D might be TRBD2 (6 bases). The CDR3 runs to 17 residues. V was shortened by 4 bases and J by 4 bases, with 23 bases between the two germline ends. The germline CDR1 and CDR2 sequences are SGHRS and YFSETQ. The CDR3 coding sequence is TGCGCCAGCAGCCGTCCCGGGACCGGGGGTACGGCAGAGACCCAGTACTTC. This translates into CASSRPGTGGTAETQYF. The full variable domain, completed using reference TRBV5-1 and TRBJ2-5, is KAGVTQTPRYLIKTRGQQVTLSCSPISGHRSVSWYQQTPGQGLQFLFEYFSETQRNKGNFPGRFSGRQFSNSRSEMNVSTLELGDSALYLCASSRPGTGGTAETQYFGPGTRLLVL.

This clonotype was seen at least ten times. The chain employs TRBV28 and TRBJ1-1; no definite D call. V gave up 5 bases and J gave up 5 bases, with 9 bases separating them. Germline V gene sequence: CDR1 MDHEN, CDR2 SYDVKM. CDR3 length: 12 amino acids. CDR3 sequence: CASSQRRTEAFF. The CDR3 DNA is TGTGCCAGCAGTCAACGACGGACTGAAGCTTTCTTT.

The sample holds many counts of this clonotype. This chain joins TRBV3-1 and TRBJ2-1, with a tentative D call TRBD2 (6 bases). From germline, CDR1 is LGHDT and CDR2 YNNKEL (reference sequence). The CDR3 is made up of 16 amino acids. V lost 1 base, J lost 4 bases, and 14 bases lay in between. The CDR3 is CASSQAGGAAYNEQFF. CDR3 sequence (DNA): TGTGCCAGCAGCCAAGCCGGCGGGGCGGCATACAATGAGCAGTTCTTC.

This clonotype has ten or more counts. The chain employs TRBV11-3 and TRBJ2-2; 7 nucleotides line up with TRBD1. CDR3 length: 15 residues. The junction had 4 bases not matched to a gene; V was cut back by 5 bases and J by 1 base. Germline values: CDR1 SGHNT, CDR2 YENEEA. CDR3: CASSTGQMNTGELFF. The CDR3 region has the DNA TGTGCCAGCAGCACGGGACAGATGAACACCGGGGAGCTGTTTTTT.

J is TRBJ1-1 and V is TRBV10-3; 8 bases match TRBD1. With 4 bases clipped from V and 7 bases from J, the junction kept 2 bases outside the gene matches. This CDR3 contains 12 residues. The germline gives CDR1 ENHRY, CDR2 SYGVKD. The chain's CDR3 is CAISAGQDEAFF. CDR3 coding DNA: TGTGCCATCAGTGCGGGACAGGATGAAGCTTTCTTT.

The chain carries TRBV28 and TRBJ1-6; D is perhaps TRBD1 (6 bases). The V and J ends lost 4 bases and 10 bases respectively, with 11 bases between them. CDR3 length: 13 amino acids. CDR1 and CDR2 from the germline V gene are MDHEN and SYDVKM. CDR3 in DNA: TGTGCCAGCAGTTCGCAGGGGCCGTCACCCCTCCACTTT. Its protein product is CASSSQGPSPLHF.

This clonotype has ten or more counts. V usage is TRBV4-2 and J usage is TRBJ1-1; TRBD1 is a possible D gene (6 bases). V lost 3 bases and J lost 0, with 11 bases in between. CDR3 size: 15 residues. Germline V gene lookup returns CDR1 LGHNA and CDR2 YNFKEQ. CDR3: CASSHGTYLNTEAFF. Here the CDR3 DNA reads TGTGCCAGCAGCCACGGGACATACCTGAACACTGAAGCTTTCTTT.

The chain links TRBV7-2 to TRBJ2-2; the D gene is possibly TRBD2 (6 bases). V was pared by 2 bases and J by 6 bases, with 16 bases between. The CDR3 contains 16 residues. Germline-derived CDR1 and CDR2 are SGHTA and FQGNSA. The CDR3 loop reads CASSLRVPSAAGELFF. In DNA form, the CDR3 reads TGTGCCAGCAGCTTAAGGGTTCCTAGCGCGGCCGGGGAGCTGTTTTTT.

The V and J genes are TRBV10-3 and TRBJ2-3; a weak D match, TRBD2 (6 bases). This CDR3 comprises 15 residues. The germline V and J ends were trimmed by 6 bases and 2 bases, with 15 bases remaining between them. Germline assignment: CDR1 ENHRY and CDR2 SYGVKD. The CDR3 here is CAIRSGTRDTDTQYF. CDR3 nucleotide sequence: TGTGCCATCAGGTCCGGGACGCGGGACACAGATACGCAGTATTTT.

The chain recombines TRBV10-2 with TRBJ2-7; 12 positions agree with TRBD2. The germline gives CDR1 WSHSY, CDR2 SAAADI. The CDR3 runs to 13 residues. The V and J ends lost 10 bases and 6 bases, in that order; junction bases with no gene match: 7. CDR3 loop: CATRLAGVSEQYF. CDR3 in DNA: TGCGCCACACGACTAGCGGGAGTCTCCGAGCAGTACTTC.